Here is one TCR beta chain with its context. The antigen remains undetermined. This sample is drawn from a study of CD8+ T cells in alopecia areata. The study's findings and limits: On tofacitinib, scalp and blood still held many of the expanded lesional clones. Scalp clonality, along with expanded CD8+ clones among the top 100, was significantly decreased by tofacitinib.

Reverse transcription of extracted RNA yielded cDNA, which provided the sequencing template. Produced via immunoSEQ multiplex PCR; TCRdb's table is partial and in-frame only. The sample has roughly 200,000 clones; less than 45% are singletons. The V gene lost 5 bases and the J gene lost 2 bases, with 12 bases spanning the gap. The length of the CDR3 is 15 residues. The germline V gene has CDR1 MGHRA and CDR2 YSYEKL. Treatment specified: oral pan-JAK inhibitor, 5-10 mg twice daily. This clonotype was sampled from a human donor with alopecia areata. This chain connects TRBV4-1 to TRBJ1-4; a possible D gene is TRBD1 (6 bases). Here the sequenced sample was CD4+ T cells sorted from blood, taken around week 37, from a patient treated with tofacitinib. CDR3 nucleotides: TGCGCCAGCAGCGAAAGGGGGGGGACTAATGAAAAACTGTTTTTT. Its translation is CASSERGGTNEKLFF.